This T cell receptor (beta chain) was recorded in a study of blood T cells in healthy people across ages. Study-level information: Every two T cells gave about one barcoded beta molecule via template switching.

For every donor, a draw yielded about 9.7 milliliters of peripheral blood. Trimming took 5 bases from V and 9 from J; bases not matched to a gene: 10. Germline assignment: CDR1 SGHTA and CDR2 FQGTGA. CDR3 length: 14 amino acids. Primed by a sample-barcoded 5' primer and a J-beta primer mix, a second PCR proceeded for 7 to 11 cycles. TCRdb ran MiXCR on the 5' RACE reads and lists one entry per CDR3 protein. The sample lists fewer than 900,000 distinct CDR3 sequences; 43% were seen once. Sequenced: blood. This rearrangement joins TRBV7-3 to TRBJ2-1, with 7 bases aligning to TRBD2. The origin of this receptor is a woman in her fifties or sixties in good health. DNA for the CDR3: TGTGCCAGCAGCCCCCAGGTAGCGGGTGGTGAGCAGTTCTTC. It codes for CASSPQVAGGEQFF.